These 31 T cell receptor beta chains were all obtained from the same sample, sequenced in a study of blood T cell repertoires in COVID-19. Assay: immunoSEQ multiplex PCR; the TCRdb copy retains only in-frame clones and omits some. The data show 200,000 to 250,000 clones, around 81% seen once. The sample comprised peripheral blood. The receptors shown here come from a woman older than 75 with COVID-19, enrolled during active disease.

This chain links TRBV9 with TRBJ2-3; TRBD2 agrees at 7 bases. Germline V gives CDR1 SGDLS, CDR2 YYNGEE. The CDR3 contains 16 residues. The V segment lost 4 bases and the J segment 1 base; nucleotides outside the gene matches: 9. The CDR3 coding sequence is TGTGCCAGCAGCCGGGACGGGGCGGGGGGCACAGATACGCAGTATTTT. It codes for CASSRDGAGGTDTQYF.

This chain connects TRBV6-5 to TRBJ1-2; weak D call: TRBD1 (5 bases). The CDR3 extends over 12 amino acids. Germline V gives CDR1 MNHEY, CDR2 SVGAGI. V dropped 8 bases and J dropped 3 bases, with 10 bases sitting between them. CDR3 in amino acids: CASGQADYGYTF. The DNA of the CDR3 is TGTGCCAGCGGACAAGCAGACTATGGCTACACCTTC.

This CDR3 reads CASSLEADTQYF. The CDR3 coding sequence is TGTGCCAGCAGCCTCGAAGCGGATACGCAGTATTTT. V is TRBV3-1 (or the pseudogene TRBV3-2) and J is TRBJ2-3; no definite D call. Germline V gene lookup returns CDR1 LGHDT and CDR2 YNNKEL (reference sequence). The CDR3 runs to 12 residues. With 4 bases removed from V and 6 bases from J, the gap between germline ends came to 8 bases.

The chain links TRBV28 to TRBJ1-4; D may be TRBD1 (5 bases). CDR1 is MDHEN, CDR2 SYDVKM, per germline. This CDR3 is 12 amino acids long. Trimming took 6 bases from V and 3 from J, leaving 5 bases between them. In DNA, the CDR3 is TGTGCCAGCAGGGGGCCTAATGAAAAACTGTTTTTT. The encoded protein is CASRGPNEKLFF.

The CDR3 is CASSTGTGSLRNEKLFF. DNA for the CDR3: TGTGCCAGCAGTACCGGGACAGGGAGCCTTAGGAATGAAAAACTGTTTTTT. This sequence joins TRBV28 and TRBJ1-4; 9 bases are shared with TRBD1. J lost 5 bases, V lost 5 bases, and 12 bases had no gene match. CDR1 is MDHEN and CDR2 is SYDVKM in the germline V gene. This CDR3 region has 17 residues.

V gene TRBV7-9 combines with J gene TRBJ2-3, with TRBD2 as a possible D gene (6 bases). V was cut by 3 bases and J by 3 bases, with 10 bases left in between. Germline V gene lookup returns CDR1 SEHNR and CDR2 FQNEAQ (reference sequence). The CDR3 contains 14 residues. The CDR3, as DNA: TGTGCCAGCAGCTTCATAAGCGGGACAGATACGCAGTATTTT. Translating it yields CASSFISGTDTQYF.

This sequence joins TRBV5-1 and TRBJ2-5, with D perhaps matching TRBD1 (6 bases). V was cut by 4 bases and J by 7 bases, with 29 bases left in between. The CDR3 is made up of 18 amino acids. Germline V CDR1 and CDR2: SGHRS, YFSETQ. The CDR3 DNA sequence: TGCGCCAGCAGCCCACAGCCCCTCAGTTCAGGGGTCCAGGGGACCCAGTACTTC. It is translated as CASSPQPLSSGVQGTQYF.

The chain links TRBV30 to TRBJ1-1; TRBD1 is a possible D gene (6 bases). Germline values: CDR1 GTSNPN, CDR2 SVGIG (reference sequence). V was trimmed by 0 bases and J by 0 bases, leaving 8 bases between them. This CDR3 is built from 14 residues. The chain's CDR3 is CAWSVGTLNTEAFF. CDR3 coding DNA: TGTGCCTGGAGTGTAGGGACATTGAACACTGAAGCTTTCTTT.

The table lists this clone with a count of one. The gene calls are TRBV5-1 and TRBJ2-3, with 11 bases matching TRBD2. This CDR3 comprises 15 residues. J was trimmed by 8 bases and V by 6 bases; bases with no gene match: 11. The V gene's germline CDR1 is SGHRS and CDR2 YFSETQ. The CDR3 loop reads CASTRDSGGASTQYF. The CDR3 DNA reads TGCGCCAGCACCAGGGATAGCGGGGGGGCGAGTACGCAGTATTTT.

This clone was seen once. This chain links TRBV28 with TRBJ1-2; possible D gene TRBD1, 5 bases. The CDR3 runs to 12 residues. Germline V gene data show CDR1 as MDHEN and CDR2 as SYDVKM. V shed 4 bases and J shed 7 bases, with 10 bases lying between them. The CDR3 DNA is TGTGCCAGCAGTTCAGGGATGGTTGGCTACACCTTC. Translating gives CASSSGMVGYTF.

This chain joins TRBV4-1 and TRBJ2-7; 9 bases line up with TRBD2. The CDR3 totals 17 residues. Trimming took 3 bases from V and 3 from J; bases not matched to a gene: 12. The germline gives CDR1 MGHRA, CDR2 YSYEKL. CDR3 loop: CASSQAILAGVSYEQYF. The CDR3 DNA sequence: TGCGCCAGCAGCCAGGCGATCTTAGCGGGAGTAAGCTACGAGCAGTACTTC.

This clone was counted a few times. This chain uses TRBV18 with TRBJ2-1, with a tentative D call TRBD2 (6 bases). The germline V and J ends were trimmed by 2 bases and 13 bases, with 12 bases remaining between them. The CDR3 runs to 12 residues. Germline V CDR1 and CDR2: KGHSH, LQKENI. The CDR3 reads CASSPRRDAQFF. In DNA form, the CDR3 reads TGTGCCAGCTCACCAAGGAGGGATGCACAGTTCTTC.

This rearrangement joins TRBV9 to TRBJ2-1; 8 positions match TRBD2. Unmatched junction bases numbered 6, after V lost 1 base and J lost 3 bases. This CDR3 is 16 amino acids long. From germline, CDR1 is SGDLS and CDR2 YYNGEE. Here the CDR3 DNA reads TGTGCCAGCAGCGTAAGGCCAGCGGGAGACTACAATGAGCAGTTCTTC. It is translated as CASSVRPAGDYNEQFF.

This clone was counted between two and nine times. At one end, the junction sequence differs from germline, possibly due to a read error. This rearrangement joins TRBV3-1 (or the pseudogene TRBV3-2) to TRBJ2-5; possible D gene TRBD1, 6 bases. Germline-derived CDR1 and CDR2 are LGHDT and YNNKEL (reference sequence). This CDR3 contains 11 residues. The CDR3 sequence: CASSSAGEPDF. CDR3 nucleotides: TGTGCCAGCAGCTCGGCAGGGGAACCGGACTTC.

The rearrangement links TRBV18 to TRBJ1-2; 7 nucleotides match TRBD1. Germline V gives CDR1 KGHSH, CDR2 LQKENI. With 0 bases clipped from V and 4 bases from J, the junction kept 5 bases outside the gene matches. The CDR3 consists of 15 residues. The DNA for the CDR3 is TGTGCCAGCTCACCACCGGGACAGACAACCTATGGCTACACCTTC. Residues: CASSPPGQTTYGYTF.

The chain is built from TRBV6-2 or TRBV6-3 and TRBJ2-3, with no clear D. Germline-derived CDR1 and CDR2 are MNHEY and SVGEGT. V shed 2 bases and J shed 6 bases, with 21 bases lying between them. The CDR3 consists of 17 residues. Here the CDR3 DNA reads TGTGCCAGCAGTTACAAGGTCGAGGTTTCTCCCCTTGATACGCAGTATTTT. Its protein is CASSYKVEVSPLDTQYF.

The V gene is TRBV7-2, the J gene TRBJ2-5; 8 bases line up with TRBD2. This CDR3 spans 16 amino acids. Germline V gene lookup returns CDR1 SGHTA and CDR2 FQGNSA. The trim removed 3 bases at V and 5 bases at J, leaving 11 bases unmatched. DNA for the CDR3: TGTGCCAGCAGCTTTCGGGCGGGAGGACGGGGGGAGACCCAGTACTTC. It is translated as CASSFRAGGRGETQYF.

The V call is TRBV5-6, the J call TRBJ2-5, with a possible D match to TRBD1 (6 bases). This CDR3 has 15 amino acids. Germline V gene data show CDR1 as SGHDT and CDR2 as YYEEEE. V was pared by 2 bases and J by 5 bases, with 16 bases between. The CDR3 DNA sequence: TGTGCCAGCAGCTTTCGGGCAGGGGCTGGGGAGACCCAGTACTTC. It specifies CASSFRAGAGETQYF.

This clone was seen a few times. This chain connects TRBV11-2 to TRBJ2-3, with 7 bases aligning to TRBD2. The V segment lost 4 bases and the J segment 2 bases; nucleotides outside the gene matches: 12. Germline V gene lookup returns CDR1 SGHAT and CDR2 FQNNGV. The CDR3 covers 17 residues. The CDR3: CASSSPQGGRLTDTQYF. For the CDR3, the DNA is TGTGCCAGCAGCTCTCCCCAGGGCGGGAGACTCACAGATACGCAGTATTTT.

This chain joins TRBV18 and TRBJ1-6; 8 bases are a match to TRBD1. V gave up 3 bases and J gave up 13 bases; unmatched junction bases: 8. The CDR3 extends over 14 amino acids. Looked up from germline, CDR1 is KGHSH and CDR2 is LQKENI. CDR3 bases: TGTGCCAGCTCACCCGCAGGGGGCCCCCAGCCCCTCCACTTT. It translates to CASSPAGGPQPLHF.

The rearrangement uses TRBV6-2 or TRBV6-3 and TRBJ2-1; TRBD1 is a possible D gene (6 bases). V shed 5 bases and J shed 8 bases, with 10 bases lying between them. Per the germline V gene, CDR1 is MNHEY and CDR2 is SVGEGT. The CDR3 runs to 12 residues. The CDR3 is CASSKGTYEQFF. The CDR3 nucleotides read TGTGCCAGCAGTAAGGGGACATATGAGCAGTTCTTC.

This chain joins TRBV7-3 and TRBJ1-1; D is uncertain. CDR1 is SGHTA and CDR2 is FQGTGA in the germline V gene. V lost 1 base, J lost 0 bases, and 18 bases lay in between. The CDR3 has 18 residues. Here the CDR3 reads CASSLNPTSVRVNTEAFF. As DNA, the CDR3 is TGTGCCAGCAGCTTAAACCCGACGTCCGTTCGGGTGAACACTGAAGCTTTCTTT.

The rearrangement joins TRBV20-1 to TRBJ1-5; a weak D match, TRBD1 (5 bases). Germline V gives CDR1 DFQATT, CDR2 SNEGSKA (reference sequence). V lost 3 bases to trimming and J lost 7 bases, with 16 bases between them. The CDR3 covers 14 residues. The CDR3 DNA reads as TGCAGTGCTAGTACTGGGAGGGGTTGGCAGCCCCAGCATTTT. Protein: CSASTGRGWQPQHF.

V gene TRBV5-5 combines with J gene TRBJ1-1; 7 positions match TRBD1. After removal of 2 bases from V and 6 bases from J, the junction contained 7 bases not matched to a gene. The CDR3 is 14 residues long. Germline lookup yields CDR1 SGHKS and CDR2 YYEKEE (reference sequence). The CDR3 is CASSFSGGRAEAFF. The CDR3 coding sequence is TGTGCCAGCAGCTTCTCAGGGGGGAGAGCTGAAGCTTTCTTT.

V and J are TRBV28 and TRBJ2-7; D is perhaps TRBD1 (6 bases). CDR3 length: 15 amino acids. Germline V gene sequence: CDR1 MDHEN, CDR2 SYDVKM. The V end was cut by 4 bases, the J end by 4 bases, with 17 bases between. The CDR3 here is CASSSTGTSAYEQYF. For the CDR3, the DNA is TGTGCCAGCAGTTCCACCGGGACATCGGCTTACGAGCAGTACTTC.

The chain recombines TRBV19 with TRBJ2-2; D remains ambiguous. The CDR3 runs 15 residues. Trimming removed 7 bases from V and 0 bases from J, with 12 bases in between. CDR1 and CDR2 (germline): LNHDA, SQIVND (reference sequence). The CDR3 loop is CASTEVAANTGELFF. In nucleotides, the CDR3 is TGTGCCAGTACCGAGGTGGCAGCGAACACCGGGGAGCTGTTTTTT. The complete variable domain, with remaining parts taken from reference TRBV19 and TRBJ2-2, reads DGGITQSPKYLFRKEGQNVTLSCEQNLNHDAMYWYRQDPGQGLRLIYYSQIVNDFQKGDIAEGYSVSREKKESFPLTVTSAQKNPTAFYLCASTEVAANTGELFFGEGSRLTVL.

This chain connects TRBV5-6 to TRBJ2-2; 7 bases map to TRBD2. Germline CDR1 SGHDT, CDR2 YYEEEE. The CDR3 runs 15 residues. Trimming cost V 7 bases and J 4 bases; bases outside gene matches: 10. The CDR3 protein is CASGPGLGGTGELFF. Written as DNA, the CDR3 is TGTGCCAGCGGCCCTGGACTAGGAGGCACCGGGGAGCTGTTTTTT.

This clone has only a few counts. The chain has TRBV5-4 and TRBJ1-3, with no clear D. Germline lookup yields CDR1 SGHNT and CDR2 YYREEE (reference sequence). V was shortened by 3 bases and J by 0 bases, with 7 bases between the two germline ends. CDR3 length: 14 residues. The DNA of the CDR3 is TGTGCCAGCAGCTCACCTAGCTCTGGAAACACCATATATTTT. This translates into CASSSPSSGNTIYF.

The count of this clone is one. This chain connects TRBV12-3 or TRBV12-4 to TRBJ1-1, with a tentative D call TRBD1 (5 bases). V was trimmed by 1 base and J by 11 bases, leaving 11 bases between them. The CDR3 covers 12 residues. The CDR3 DNA reads TGTGCCAGCAGTTTAGGGGGGGTTGGGGCTTTCTTT. It is translated as CASSLGGVGAFF.

The genes are TRBV4-2 and TRBJ2-7, with TRBD2 matching 8 bases. Germline trimming cut 0 bases from V and 3 bases from J; bases unmatched to any gene: 7. Germline V gene lookup returns CDR1 LGHNA and CDR2 YNFKEQ. This CDR3 spans 16 amino acids. CDR3 protein: CASSQDQGLADYEQYF. The CDR3 region has the DNA TGTGCCAGCAGCCAAGATCAAGGACTAGCAGACTACGAGCAGTACTTC.

V is TRBV19 and J is TRBJ2-3; 9 bases fit TRBD2. The CDR3 totals 16 residues. V gave up 0 bases and J gave up 6 bases; unmatched junction bases: 7. The germline V gene has CDR1 LNHDA and CDR2 SQIVND (reference sequence). The chain's CDR3 is CASSIDHQRGVDTQYF. The CDR3 DNA is TGTGCCAGTAGTATAGATCATCAGCGGGGGGTTGATACGCAGTATTTT.